This T cell receptor beta chain came from a study of OX40 agonist ivuxolimab in advanced cancers. Turning to the study itself: One hepatocellular carcinoma and a couple of cutaneous melanoma patients partially responded. Findings and limits, study-wide: Normalized expansion of T-cell clones was also low for some nonresponders.

Some clones are missing from TCRdb's copy, which holds only in-frame ones; the method was immunoSEQ multiplex PCR. This sample has tens of thousands of clones; 85% to 95% occur once, and the top ten carry about 4.3%. Worth noting for this clone: Its antigen is unknown.

The clonotype was recovered from an adult with an advanced solid tumor such as melanoma, head and neck, liver or kidney cancer. The sample was CD4+ or CD8+ T cells sorted from blood, taken in a trial of the OX40 agonist ivuxolimab.

The CDR3, as DNA: TGTGCCAGCAGCGCCGGGACAGGGATCGACGAGCAGTACTTC. Its translation: CASSAGTGIDEQYF. The chain couples TRBV9 to TRBJ2-7, with 9 bases matching TRBD1. This CDR3 is 14 amino acids long. CDR1 is SGDLS, CDR2 YYNGEE, per germline. J was trimmed by 5 bases and V by 3 bases; bases with no gene match: 6.